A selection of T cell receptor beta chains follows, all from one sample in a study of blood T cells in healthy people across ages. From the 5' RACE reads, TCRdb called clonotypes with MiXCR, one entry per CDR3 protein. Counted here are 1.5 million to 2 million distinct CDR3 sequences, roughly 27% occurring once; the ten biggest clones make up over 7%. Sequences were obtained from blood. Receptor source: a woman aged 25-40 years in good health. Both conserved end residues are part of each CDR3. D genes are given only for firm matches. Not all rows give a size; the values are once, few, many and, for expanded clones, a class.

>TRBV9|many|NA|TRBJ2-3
TGTGCCAGCAGCTCCTACCCGGAGGGGGTTGCTACGCAGTATTTT
CASSSYPEGVATQYF
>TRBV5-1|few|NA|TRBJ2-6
TGCGCCAGCAGGAAAACAGGATTGGTTTCTGGGGCCAACGTCCTGACTTTC
CASRKTGLVSGANVLTF
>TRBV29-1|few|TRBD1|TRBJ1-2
TGCAGCGTTGTTGGACAGGGAGCTAACTATGGCTACACCTTC
CSVVGQGANYGYTF
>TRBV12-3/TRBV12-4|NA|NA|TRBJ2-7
TGTGCCAGCAGTTTCCGCGCAGCCAATGAGCAGTACTTC
CASSFRAANEQYF
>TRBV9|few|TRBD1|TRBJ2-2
TGTGCCAGCAGCGCCGGGACAGGCACCGGGGAGCTGTTTTTT
CASSAGTGTGELFF
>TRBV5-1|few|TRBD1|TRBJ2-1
TGCGCCAGCAGCTCGGGACAGGAGAGCAATGAGCAGTTCTTC
CASSSGQESNEQFF
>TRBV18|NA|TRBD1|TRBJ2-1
TGTGCCAGCTCACTAATGGGGACAGGGGGTAACAATGAGCAGTTCTTC
CASSLMGTGGNNEQFF
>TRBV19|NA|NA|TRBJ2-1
TGTGCCAGTACAGCGGCTCGGGCCTATGGTGAGCAGTTCTTC
CASTAARAYGEQFF
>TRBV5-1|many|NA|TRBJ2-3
TGCGCCAGCAGCTCCGGGCTCCACACAGATACGCAGTATTTT
CASSSGLHTDTQYF
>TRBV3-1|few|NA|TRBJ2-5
TGTGCCAGCAGTGGAAACGGGTCGCAGTACTTC
CASSGNGSQYF
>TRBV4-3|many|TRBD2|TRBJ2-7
TGCGCCAGCAGCCAAGATACTAGCGGGAGATACGAGCAGTACTTC
CASSQDTSGRYEQYF
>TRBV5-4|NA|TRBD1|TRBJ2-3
TGTGCCAGCAGCTCCGGGACAGTCATCACAGATACGCAGTATTTT
CASSSGTVITDTQYF
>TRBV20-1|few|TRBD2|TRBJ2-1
TGCAGTGCTAGGCGGGGTCTAGCGGATTACAATGAGCAGTTCTTC
CSARRGLADYNEQFF
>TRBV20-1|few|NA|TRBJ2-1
TGCAGTGCTCCCCCCGTAGGCAGGCACAATGAGCAGTTCTTC
CSAPPVGRHNEQFF
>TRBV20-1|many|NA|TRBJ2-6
TGCAGTGCTACGACTGGGGCCAACGTCCTGACTTTC
CSATTGANVLTF
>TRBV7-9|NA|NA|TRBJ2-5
TGTGCCAGCAGCTTATACAGGGAGGGGGAGACCCAGTACTTC
CASSLYREGETQYF
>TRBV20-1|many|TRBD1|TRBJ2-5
TGCAGTGCTAGGACAGGGCGAAAGACCCAGTACTTC
CSARTGRKTQYF
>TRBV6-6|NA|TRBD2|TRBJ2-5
TGTGCCAGCAGTTCCACACTGGGGGGGTCTGAAGAGACCCAGTACTTC
CASSSTLGGSEETQYF
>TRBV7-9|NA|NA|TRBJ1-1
TGTGCCAGCAGCTTAGCAGAGACAGGCTACACTGAAGCTTTCTTT
CASSLAETGYTEAFF
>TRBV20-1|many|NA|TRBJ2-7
TGCAGTGCCCGTCGAGGGGCGGGCGAGCAGTACTTC
CSARRGAGEQYF
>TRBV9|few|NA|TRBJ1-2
TGTGCCAGCAGCGGACCCGACGACAGGAACTATGGCTACACCTTC
CASSGPDDRNYGYTF
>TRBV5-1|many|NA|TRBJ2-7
TGCGCCAGCAGCTTCCGTCCCTTTTCCGAGCAGTACTTC
CASSFRPFSEQYF
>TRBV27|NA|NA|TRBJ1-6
TGTGCCAGCAGCCCACAGGACTATAATTCACCCCTCCACTTT
CASSPQDYNSPLHF
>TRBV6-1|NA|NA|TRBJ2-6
TGTGCCAGCAGTGAAGACAGAAACGCTGGGGCCAACGTCCTGACTTTC
CASSEDRNAGANVLTF
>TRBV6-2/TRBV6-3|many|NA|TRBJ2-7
TGTGCCAGCATTATGGGACTCTTCTCCTACGAGCAGTACTTC
CASIMGLFSYEQYF